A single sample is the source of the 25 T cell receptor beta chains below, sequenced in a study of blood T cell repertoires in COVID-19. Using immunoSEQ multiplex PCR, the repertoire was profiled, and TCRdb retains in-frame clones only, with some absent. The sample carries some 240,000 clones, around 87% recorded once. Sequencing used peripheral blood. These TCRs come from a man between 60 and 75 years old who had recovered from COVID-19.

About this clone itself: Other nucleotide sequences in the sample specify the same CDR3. CDR3: CASSLAGGSGYTF. The CDR3 DNA reads as TGCGCCAGCAGCCTTGCAGGGGGCAGTGGCTACACCTTC. The chain joins TRBV5-1 to TRBJ1-2, with 8 bases lining up with TRBD1. The length of the CDR3 is 13 residues. V gave up 4 bases and J gave up 7 bases; unmatched junction bases: 6. Looked up from germline, CDR1 is SGHRS and CDR2 is YFSETQ.

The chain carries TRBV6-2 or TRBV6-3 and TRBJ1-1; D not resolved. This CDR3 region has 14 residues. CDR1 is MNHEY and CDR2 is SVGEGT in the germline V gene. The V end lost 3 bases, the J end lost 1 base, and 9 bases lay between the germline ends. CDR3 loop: CASSYYSTNTEAFF. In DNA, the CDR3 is TGTGCCAGCAGTTATTATAGCACGAACACTGAAGCTTTCTTT.

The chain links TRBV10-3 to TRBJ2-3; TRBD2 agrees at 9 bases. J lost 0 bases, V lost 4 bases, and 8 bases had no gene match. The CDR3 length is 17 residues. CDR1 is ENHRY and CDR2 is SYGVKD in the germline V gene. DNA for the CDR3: TGTGCCATCAGTGGGGATAGCGGGGGCCCTAGCACAGATACGCAGTATTTT. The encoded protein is CAISGDSGGPSTDTQYF.

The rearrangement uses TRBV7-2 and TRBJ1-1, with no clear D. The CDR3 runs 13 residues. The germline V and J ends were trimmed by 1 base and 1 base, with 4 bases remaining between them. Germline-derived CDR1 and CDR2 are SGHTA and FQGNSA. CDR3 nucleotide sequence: TGTGCCAGCAGCTTAGTCGGGAACACTGAAGCTTTCTTT. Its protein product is CASSLVGNTEAFF.

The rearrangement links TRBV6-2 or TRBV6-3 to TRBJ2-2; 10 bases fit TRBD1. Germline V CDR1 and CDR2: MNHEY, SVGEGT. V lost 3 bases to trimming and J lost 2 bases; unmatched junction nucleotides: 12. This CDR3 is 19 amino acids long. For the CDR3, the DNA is TGTGCCAGCAGTTATTACTCGGGACAGGGGAGTTCTAACACCGGGGAGCTGTTTTTT. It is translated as CASSYYSGQGSSNTGELFF.

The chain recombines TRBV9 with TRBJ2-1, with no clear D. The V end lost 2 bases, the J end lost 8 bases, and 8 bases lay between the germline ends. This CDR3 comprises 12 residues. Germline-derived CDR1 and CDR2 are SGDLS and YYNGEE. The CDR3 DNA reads TGTGCCAGCAGCGTTGACCGGGATGAGCAGTTCTTC. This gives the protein CASSVDRDEQFF.

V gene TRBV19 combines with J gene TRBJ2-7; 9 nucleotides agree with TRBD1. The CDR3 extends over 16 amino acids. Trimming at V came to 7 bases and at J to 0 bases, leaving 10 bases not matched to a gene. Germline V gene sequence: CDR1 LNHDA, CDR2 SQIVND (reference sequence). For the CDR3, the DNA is TGTGCCAGTAATATGGTCAGGACAGGGGTCTCCTACGAGCAGTACTTC. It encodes CASNMVRTGVSYEQYF.

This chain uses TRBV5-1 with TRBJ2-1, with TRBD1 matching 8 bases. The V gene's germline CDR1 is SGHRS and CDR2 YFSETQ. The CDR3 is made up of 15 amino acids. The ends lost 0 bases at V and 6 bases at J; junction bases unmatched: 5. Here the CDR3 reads CASSLEGTGPNEQFF. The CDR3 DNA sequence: TGCGCCAGCAGCTTGGAAGGGACAGGTCCCAATGAGCAGTTCTTC. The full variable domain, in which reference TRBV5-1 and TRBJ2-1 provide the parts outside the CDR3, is KAGVTQTPRYLIKTRGQQVTLSCSPISGHRSVSWYQQTPGQGLQFLFEYFSETQRNKGNFPGRFSGRQFSNSRSEMNVSTLELGDSALYLCASSLEGTGPNEQFFGPGTRLTVL.

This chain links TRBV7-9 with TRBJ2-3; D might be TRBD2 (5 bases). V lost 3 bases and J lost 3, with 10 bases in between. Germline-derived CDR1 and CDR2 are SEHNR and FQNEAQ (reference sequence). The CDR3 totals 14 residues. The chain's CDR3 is CASSFRRRTDTQYF. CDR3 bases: TGTGCCAGCAGCTTCAGGCGGAGGACAGATACGCAGTATTTT.

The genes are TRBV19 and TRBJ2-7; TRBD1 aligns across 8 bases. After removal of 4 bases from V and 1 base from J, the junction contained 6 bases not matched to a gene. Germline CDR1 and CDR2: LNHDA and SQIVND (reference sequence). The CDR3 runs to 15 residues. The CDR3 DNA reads TGTGCCAGTAGTACCCCTGGGGACAGGTCCTACGAGCAGTACTTC. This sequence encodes CASSTPGDRSYEQYF.

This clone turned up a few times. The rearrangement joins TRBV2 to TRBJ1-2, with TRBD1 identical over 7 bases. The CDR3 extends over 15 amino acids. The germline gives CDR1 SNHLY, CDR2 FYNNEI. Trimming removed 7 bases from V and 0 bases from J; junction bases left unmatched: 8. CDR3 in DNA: TGTGCCAGCAAGTCGACAGGGTTCTCTAACTATGGCTACACCTTC. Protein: CASKSTGFSNYGYTF. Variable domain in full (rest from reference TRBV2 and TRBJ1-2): EPEVTQTPSHQVTQMGQEVILRCVPISNHLYFYWYRQILGQKVEFLVSFYNNEISEKSEIFDDQFSVERPDGSNFTLKIRSTKLEDSAMYFCASKSTGFSNYGYTFGSGTRLTVV.

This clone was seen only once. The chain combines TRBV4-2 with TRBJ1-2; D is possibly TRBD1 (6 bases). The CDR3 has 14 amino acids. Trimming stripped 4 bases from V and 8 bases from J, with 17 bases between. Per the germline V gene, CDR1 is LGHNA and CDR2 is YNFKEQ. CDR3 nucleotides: TGTGCCAGCAGCCTGTCAGAACAGGGATTGGGCTACACCTTC. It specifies CASSLSEQGLGYTF.

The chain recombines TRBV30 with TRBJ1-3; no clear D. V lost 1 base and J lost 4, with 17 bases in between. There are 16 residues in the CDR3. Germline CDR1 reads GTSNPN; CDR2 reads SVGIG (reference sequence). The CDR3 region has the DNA TGTGCCTGGAGTGCTCCCTTTTTGAGGGTGGGAAACACCATATATTTT. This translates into CAWSAPFLRVGNTIYF.

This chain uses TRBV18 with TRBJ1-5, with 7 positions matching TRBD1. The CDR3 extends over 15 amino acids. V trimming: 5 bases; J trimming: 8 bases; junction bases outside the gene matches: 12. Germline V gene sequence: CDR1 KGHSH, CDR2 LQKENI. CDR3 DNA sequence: TGTGCCAGCTCAAACAGGGACAGTGGGTTAGAGCCCCAGCATTTT. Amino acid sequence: CASSNRDSGLEPQHF.

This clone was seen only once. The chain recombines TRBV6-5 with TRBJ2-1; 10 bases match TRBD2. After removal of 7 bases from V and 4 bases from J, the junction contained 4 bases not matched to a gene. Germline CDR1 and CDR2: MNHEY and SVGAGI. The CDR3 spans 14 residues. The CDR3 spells CASKAGLAYNEQFF. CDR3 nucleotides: TGTGCCAGCAAGGCGGGACTAGCGTACAATGAGCAGTTCTTC.

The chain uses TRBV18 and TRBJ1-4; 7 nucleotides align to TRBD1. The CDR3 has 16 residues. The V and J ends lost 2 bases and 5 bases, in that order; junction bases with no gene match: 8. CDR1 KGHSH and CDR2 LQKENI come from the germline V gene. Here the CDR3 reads CASSPMKGGSNEKLFF. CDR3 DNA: TGTGCCAGCTCACCAATGAAAGGGGGCTCAAATGAAAAACTGTTTTTT. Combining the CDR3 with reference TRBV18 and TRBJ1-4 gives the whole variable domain NAGVMQNPRHLVRRRGQEARLRCSPMKGHSHVYWYRQLPEEGLKFMVYLQKENIIDESGMPKERFSAEFPKEGPSILRIQQVVRGDSAAYFCASSPMKGGSNEKLFFGSGTQLSVL.

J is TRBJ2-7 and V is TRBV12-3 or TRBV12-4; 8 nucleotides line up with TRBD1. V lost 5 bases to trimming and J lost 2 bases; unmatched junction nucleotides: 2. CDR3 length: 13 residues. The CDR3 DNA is TGTGCCAGCAGTCGACAGGGGACCTACGAGCAGTACGTC. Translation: CASSRQGTYEQYV.

This CDR3 reads CASSPSTGSNSPLHF. CDR3 bases: TGTGCCAGCTCACCGTCGACAGGGTCGAATTCACCCCTCCACTTT. The chain recombines TRBV18 with TRBJ1-6, with 7 bases matching TRBD1. Germline CDR1 KGHSH, CDR2 LQKENI. The CDR3 length is 15 residues. Losses at the gene ends were 3 bases for V and 7 bases for J; bases not matched to a gene: 6. Looking up the rest from reference TRBV18 and TRBJ1-6 gives the full variable domain: NAGVMQNPRHLVRRRGQEARLRCSPMKGHSHVYWYRQLPEEGLKFMVYLQKENIIDESGMPKERFSAEFPKEGPSILRIQQVVRGDSAAYFCASSPSTGSNSPLHFGNGTRLTVT.

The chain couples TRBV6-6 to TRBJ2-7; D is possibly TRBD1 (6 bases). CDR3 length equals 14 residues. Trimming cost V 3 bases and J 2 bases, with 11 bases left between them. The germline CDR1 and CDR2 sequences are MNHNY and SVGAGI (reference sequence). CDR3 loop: CASSYQGPPYEQYV. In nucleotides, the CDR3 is TGTGCCAGCAGTTATCAGGGGCCGCCCTACGAGCAGTACGTC.

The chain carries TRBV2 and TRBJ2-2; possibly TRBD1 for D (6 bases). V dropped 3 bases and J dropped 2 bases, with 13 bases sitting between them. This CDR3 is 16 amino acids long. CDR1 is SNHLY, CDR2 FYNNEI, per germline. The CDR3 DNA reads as TGTGCCAGCAGTGACATACAGGGCGTAAACACCGGGGAGCTGTTTTTT. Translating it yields CASSDIQGVNTGELFF.

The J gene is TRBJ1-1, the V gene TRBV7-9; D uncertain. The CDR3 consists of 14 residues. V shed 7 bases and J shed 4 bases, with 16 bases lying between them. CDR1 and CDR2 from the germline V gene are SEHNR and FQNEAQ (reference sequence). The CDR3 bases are TGTGCCAGCAACCGGTTTTATGAGGGCACTGAAGCTTTCTTT. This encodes CASNRFYEGTEAFF.

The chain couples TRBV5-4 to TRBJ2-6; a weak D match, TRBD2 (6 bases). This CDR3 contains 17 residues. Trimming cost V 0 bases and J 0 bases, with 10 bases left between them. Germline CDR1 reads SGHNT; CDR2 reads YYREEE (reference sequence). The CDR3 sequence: CASSLVFGSSGANVLTF. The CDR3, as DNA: TGTGCCAGCAGCTTGGTATTCGGGAGCTCTGGGGCCAACGTCCTGACTTTC.

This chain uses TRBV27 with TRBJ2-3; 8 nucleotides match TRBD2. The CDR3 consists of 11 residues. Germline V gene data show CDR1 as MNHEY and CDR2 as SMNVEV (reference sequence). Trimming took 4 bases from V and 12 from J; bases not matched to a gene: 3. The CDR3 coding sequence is TGTGCCAGCAGTTCCGGACTAGCTCAGTATTTT. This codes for CASSSGLAQYF.

The CDR3 sequence: CATRQADTQYF. The DNA for the CDR3 is TGTGCCACACGACAGGCAGATACGCAGTATTTT. The chain is built from TRBV2 and TRBJ2-3; possibly TRBD1 for D (6 bases). Germline values: CDR1 SNHLY, CDR2 FYNNEI. With 10 bases removed from V and 4 bases from J, the gap between germline ends came to 9 bases. The CDR3 has 11 residues.

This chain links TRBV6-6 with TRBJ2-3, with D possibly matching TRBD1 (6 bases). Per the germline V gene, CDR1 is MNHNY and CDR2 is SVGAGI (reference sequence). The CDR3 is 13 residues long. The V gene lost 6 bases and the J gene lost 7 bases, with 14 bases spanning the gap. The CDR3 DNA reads TGTGCCAGCAGCCAGATGGACAGCTATACGCAGTATTTT. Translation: CASSQMDSYTQYF.